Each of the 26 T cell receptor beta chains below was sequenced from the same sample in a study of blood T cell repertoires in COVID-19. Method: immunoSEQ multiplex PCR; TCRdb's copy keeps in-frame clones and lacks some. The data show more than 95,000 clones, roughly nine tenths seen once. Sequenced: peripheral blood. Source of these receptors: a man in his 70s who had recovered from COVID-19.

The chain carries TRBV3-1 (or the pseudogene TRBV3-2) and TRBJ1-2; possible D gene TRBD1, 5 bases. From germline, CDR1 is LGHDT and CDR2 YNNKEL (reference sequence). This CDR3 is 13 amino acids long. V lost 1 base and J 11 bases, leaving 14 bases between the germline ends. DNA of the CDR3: TGTGCCAGCAGCCAAGCAGGGTTGTTAGTGTACACCTTC. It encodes CASSQAGLLVYTF.

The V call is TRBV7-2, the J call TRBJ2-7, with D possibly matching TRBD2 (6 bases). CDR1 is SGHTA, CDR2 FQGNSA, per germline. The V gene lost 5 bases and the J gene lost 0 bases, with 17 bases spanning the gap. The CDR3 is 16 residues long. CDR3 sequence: CASSPLGGPNSYEQYF. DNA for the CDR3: TGTGCCAGCAGCCCCTTGGGGGGACCCAACTCCTACGAGCAGTACTTC.

The CDR3 bases are TGTGCCAGCAGCCTCGGACAGGGTCAAGAATATGGCTACACCTTC. Amino acids: CASSLGQGQEYGYTF. The chain couples TRBV28 to TRBJ1-2; 8 bases are a match to TRBD1. The CDR3 is 15 residues long. V trimming: 6 bases; J trimming: 5 bases; junction bases outside the gene matches: 11. CDR1 is MDHEN and CDR2 is SYDVKM in the germline V gene.

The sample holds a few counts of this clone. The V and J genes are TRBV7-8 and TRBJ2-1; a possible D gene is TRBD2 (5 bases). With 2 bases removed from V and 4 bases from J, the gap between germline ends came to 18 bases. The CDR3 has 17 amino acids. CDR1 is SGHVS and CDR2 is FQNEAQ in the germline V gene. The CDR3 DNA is TGTGCCAGCAGCTTACGTCCTTGGCTAGCCGGATACAATGAGCAGTTCTTC. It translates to CASSLRPWLAGYNEQFF. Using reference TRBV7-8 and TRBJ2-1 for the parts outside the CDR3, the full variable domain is GAGVSQSPRYKVAKRGQDVALRCDPISGHVSLFWYQQALGQGPEFLTYFQNEAQLDKSGLPSDRFFAERPEGSVSTLKIQRTQQEDSAVYLCASSLRPWLAGYNEQFFGPGTRLTVL.

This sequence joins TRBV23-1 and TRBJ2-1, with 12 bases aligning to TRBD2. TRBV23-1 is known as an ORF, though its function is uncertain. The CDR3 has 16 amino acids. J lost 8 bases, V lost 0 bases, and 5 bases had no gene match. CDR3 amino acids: CASSQSGLAGFYEQFF. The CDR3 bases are TGCGCCAGCAGTCAATCGGGACTAGCGGGTTTTTATGAGCAGTTCTTC.

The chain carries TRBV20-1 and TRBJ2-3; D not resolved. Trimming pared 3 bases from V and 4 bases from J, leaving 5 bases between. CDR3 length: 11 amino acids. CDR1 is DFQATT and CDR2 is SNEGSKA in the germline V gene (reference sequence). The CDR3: CSASLADTQYF. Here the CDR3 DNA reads TGCAGTGCTAGTCTCGCAGATACGCAGTATTTT.

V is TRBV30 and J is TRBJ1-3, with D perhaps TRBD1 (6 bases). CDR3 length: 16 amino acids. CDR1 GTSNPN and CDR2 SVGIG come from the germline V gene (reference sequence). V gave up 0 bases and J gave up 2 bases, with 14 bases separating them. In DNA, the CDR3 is TGTGCCTGGAGTGTTCAGGGGTGGCGGGCTGGAAACACCATATATTTT. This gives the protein CAWSVQGWRAGNTIYF.

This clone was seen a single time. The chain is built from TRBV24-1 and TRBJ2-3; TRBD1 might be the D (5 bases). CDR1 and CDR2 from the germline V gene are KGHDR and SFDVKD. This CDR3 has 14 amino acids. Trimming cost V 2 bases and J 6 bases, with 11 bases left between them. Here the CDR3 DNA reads TGTGCCACCAGTGATTATAGGGGATGGGATACGCAGTATTTT. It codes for CATSDYRGWDTQYF.

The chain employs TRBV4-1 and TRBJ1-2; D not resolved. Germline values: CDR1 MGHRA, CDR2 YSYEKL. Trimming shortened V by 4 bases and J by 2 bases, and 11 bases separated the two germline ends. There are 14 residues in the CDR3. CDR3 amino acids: CASSPQVQNYGYTF. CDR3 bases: TGCGCCAGCAGCCCCCAGGTACAAAACTATGGCTACACCTTC.

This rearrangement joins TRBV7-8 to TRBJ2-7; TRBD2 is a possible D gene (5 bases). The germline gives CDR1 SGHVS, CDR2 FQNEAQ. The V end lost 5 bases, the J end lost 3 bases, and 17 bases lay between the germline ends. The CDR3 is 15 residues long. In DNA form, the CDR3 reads TGTGCCAGCAGCCCGCGGCGGGTAGGGAGCTACGAGCAGTACTTC. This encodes CASSPRRVGSYEQYF.

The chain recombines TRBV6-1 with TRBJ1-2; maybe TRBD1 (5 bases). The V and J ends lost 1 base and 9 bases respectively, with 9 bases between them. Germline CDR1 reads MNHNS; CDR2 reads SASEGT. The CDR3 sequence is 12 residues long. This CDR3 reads CASSEGGSRYTF. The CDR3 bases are TGTGCCAGCAGTGAAGGGGGCAGTCGCTACACCTTC.

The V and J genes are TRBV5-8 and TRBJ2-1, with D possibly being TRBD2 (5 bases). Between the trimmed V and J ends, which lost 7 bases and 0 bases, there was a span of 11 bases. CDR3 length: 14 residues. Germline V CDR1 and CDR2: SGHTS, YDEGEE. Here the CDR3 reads CASDQRSSYNEQFF. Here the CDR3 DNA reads TGTGCCAGCGATCAGCGGTCCTCCTACAATGAGCAGTTCTTC.

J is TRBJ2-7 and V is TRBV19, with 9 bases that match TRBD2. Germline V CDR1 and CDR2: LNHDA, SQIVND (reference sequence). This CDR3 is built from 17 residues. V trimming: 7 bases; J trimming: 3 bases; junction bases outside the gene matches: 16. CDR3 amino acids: CASTRLTERGEVYEQYF. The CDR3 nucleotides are TGTGCCAGTACCCGTTTAACCGAGCGGGGGGAAGTCTACGAGCAGTACTTC.

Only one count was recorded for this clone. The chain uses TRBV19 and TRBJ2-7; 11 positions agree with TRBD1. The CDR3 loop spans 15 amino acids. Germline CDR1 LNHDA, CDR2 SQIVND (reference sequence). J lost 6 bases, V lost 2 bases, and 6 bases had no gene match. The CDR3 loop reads CASSIPGQGASEQYF. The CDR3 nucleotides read TGTGCCAGTAGTATACCCGGACAGGGGGCAAGCGAGCAGTACTTC.

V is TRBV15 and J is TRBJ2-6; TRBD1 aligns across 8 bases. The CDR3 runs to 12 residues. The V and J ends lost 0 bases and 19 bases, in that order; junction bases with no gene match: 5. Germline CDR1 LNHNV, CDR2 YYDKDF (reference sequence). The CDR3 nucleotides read TGTGCCACCAGCAGAGATAGCGGACAGGGTACTTTC. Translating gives CATSRDSGQGTF.

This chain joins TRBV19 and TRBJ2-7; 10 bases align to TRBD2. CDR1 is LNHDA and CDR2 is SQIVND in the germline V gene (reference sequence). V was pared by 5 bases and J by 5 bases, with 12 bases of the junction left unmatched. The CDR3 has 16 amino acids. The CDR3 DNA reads TGTGCCAGTAGTCCGCGGGGACTAGCGAGACACCACGAGCAGTACTTC. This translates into CASSPRGLARHHEQYF. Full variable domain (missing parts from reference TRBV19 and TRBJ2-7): DGGITQSPKYLFRKEGQNVTLSCEQNLNHDAMYWYRQDPGQGLRLIYYSQIVNDFQKGDIAEGYSVSREKKESFPLTVTSAQKNPTAFYLCASSPRGLARHHEQYFGPGTRLTVT.

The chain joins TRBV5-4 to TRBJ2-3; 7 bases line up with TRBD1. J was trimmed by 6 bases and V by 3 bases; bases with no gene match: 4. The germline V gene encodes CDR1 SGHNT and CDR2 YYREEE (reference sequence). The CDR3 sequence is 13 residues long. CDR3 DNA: TGTGCCAGCAGCTACACAGGGGCTGATACGCAGTATTTT. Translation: CASSYTGADTQYF. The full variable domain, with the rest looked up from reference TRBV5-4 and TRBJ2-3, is ETGVTQSPTHLIKTRGQQVTLRCSSQSGHNTVSWYQQALGQGPQFIFQYYREEENGRGNFPPRFSGLQFPNYSSELNVNALELDDSALYLCASSYTGADTQYFGPGTRLTVL.

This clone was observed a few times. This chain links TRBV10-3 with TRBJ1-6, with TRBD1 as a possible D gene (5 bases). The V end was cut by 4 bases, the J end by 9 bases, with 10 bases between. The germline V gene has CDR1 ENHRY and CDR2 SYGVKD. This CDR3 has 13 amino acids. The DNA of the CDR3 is TGTGCCATCAGTGGGGGCAGGAGTTCACCCCTCCACTTT. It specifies CAISGGRSSPLHF.

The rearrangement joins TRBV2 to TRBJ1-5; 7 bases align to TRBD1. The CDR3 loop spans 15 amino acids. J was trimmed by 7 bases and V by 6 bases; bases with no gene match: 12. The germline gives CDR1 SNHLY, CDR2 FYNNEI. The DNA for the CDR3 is TGTGCCAGCAGCCCGCTAGACAGGGTTAGCCAGCCCCAGCATTTT. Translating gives CASSPLDRVSQPQHF.

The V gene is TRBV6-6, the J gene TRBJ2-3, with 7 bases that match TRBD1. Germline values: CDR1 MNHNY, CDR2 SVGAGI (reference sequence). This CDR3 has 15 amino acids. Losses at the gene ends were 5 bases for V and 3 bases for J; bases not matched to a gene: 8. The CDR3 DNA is TGTGCCAGCAGTGACAGGGTATCAGGTACAGATACGCAGTATTTT. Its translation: CASSDRVSGTDTQYF.

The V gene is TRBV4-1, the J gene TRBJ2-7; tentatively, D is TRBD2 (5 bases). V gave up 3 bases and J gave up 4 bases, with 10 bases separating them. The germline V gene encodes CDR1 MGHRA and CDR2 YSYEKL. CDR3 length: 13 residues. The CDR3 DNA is TGCGCCAGCAGCCAGCGGGCCAATTACGAGCAGTACTTC. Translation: CASSQRANYEQYF.

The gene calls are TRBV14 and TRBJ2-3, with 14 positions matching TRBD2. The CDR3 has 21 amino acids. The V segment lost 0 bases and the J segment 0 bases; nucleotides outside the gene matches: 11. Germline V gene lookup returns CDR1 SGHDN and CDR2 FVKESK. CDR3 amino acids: CASSQERTSGRHPTSTDTQYF. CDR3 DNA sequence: TGTGCCAGCAGCCAAGAACGGACTAGCGGGAGGCATCCAACCAGCACAGATACGCAGTATTTT.

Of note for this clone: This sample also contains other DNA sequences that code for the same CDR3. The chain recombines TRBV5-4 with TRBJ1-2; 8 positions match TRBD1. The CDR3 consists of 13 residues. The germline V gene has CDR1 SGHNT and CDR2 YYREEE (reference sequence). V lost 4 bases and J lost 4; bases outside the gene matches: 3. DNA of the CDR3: TGTGCCAGCAGCCCGGGGACAGGCTATGGCTACACCTTC. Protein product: CASSPGTGYGYTF.

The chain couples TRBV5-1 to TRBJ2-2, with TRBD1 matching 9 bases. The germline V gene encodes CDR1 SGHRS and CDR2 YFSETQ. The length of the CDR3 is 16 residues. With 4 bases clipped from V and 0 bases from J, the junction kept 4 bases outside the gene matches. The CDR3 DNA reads TGCGCCAGCAGCCTTAGGACAGGGGCGAACACCGGGGAGCTGTTTTTT. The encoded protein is CASSLRTGANTGELFF. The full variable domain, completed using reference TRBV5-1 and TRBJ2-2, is KAGVTQTPRYLIKTRGQQVTLSCSPISGHRSVSWYQQTPGQGLQFLFEYFSETQRNKGNFPGRFSGRQFSNSRSEMNVSTLELGDSALYLCASSLRTGANTGELFFGEGSRLTVL.

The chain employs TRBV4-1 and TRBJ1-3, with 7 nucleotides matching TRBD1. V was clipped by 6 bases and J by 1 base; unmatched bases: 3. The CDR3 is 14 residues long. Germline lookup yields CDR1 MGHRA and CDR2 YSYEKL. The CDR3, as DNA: TGCGCCAGCAGTCTGACAGGGTCTGGAAACACCATATATTTT. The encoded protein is CASSLTGSGNTIYF.

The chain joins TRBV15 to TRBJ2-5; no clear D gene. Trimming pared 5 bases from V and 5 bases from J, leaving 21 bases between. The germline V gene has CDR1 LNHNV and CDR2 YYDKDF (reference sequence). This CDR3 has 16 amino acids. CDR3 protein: CATSSHPQIPRETQYF. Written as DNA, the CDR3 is TGTGCCACCAGCTCCCACCCCCAGATACCGCGGGAGACCCAGTACTTC.